The 27 T cell receptor beta chains in this list originate from one sample, sequenced in a study of T-cell reconstitution after alpha-beta-depleted transplantation in children (dated by TCRdb to between 2015 and 2016). Library preparation employed PCR. The run used an Illumina HiSeq 2500. TCR library preparation used molecular barcoding, with unique molecular identifiers applied to normalize quantification of the TCRbeta repertoire. The public sequencing data were trimmed at Q25 with fastp and processed into clonotypes with MiXCR by TCRdb, which kept only in-frame beta chains. Here each entry gathers all rows of one CDR3 protein and keeps the most common genes and DNA. The sample table holds over 100,000 distinct CDR3 sequences, of which 10% to 13% were seen once. Under 40% of the sample rests with the top ten. The sample's treatment or condition label is to be understood as: allogeneic hematopoietic cell transplantation with graft depleted of TCRalphabeta T cells and CD19 B cells.

The sample consisted of PBMCs, taken before TCRalphabeta/CD19-depleted stem cell transplant. These receptors all stem from a boy aged 2 to 10 with acute lymphoblastic leukemia, due to receive a stem cell transplant.

This clonotype turned up a few times. The chain has TRBV12-3 or TRBV12-4 and TRBJ2-7; D remains unclear. The germline V and J ends were trimmed by 2 bases and 0 bases, with 14 bases remaining between them. The CDR3 covers 16 residues. This CDR3 reads CASSLSPGFSSYEQYF. CDR3 in DNA: TGTGCCAGCAGTTTATCGCCGGGTTTTAGCTCCTACGAGCAGTACTTC.

This clonotype showed up many times. The chain uses TRBV7-2 and TRBJ2-3; tentatively, D is TRBD2 (5 bases). This CDR3 is 14 amino acids long. Per the germline V gene, CDR1 is SGHTA and CDR2 is FQGNSA. The germline V and J ends were trimmed by 3 bases and 2 bases, with 9 bases remaining between them. The CDR3 region is CASSLGRNTDTQYF. For the CDR3, the DNA is TGTGCCAGCAGCTTGGGGAGAAACACAGATACGCAGTATTTT.

The gene calls are TRBV20-1 and TRBJ2-3; D remains unclear. Looked up from germline, CDR1 is DFQATT and CDR2 is SNEGSKA (reference sequence). The V end was cut by 8 bases, the J end by 0 bases, with 9 bases between. This CDR3 spans 12 amino acids. CDR3: CSFSPSTDTQYF. CDR3 sequence (DNA): TGCAGTTTCTCTCCTAGCACAGATACGCAGTATTTT.

In its sample, this clonotype was seen a few times. V and J are TRBV20-1 and TRBJ2-1; 10 bases map to TRBD2. This CDR3 spans 16 amino acids. The V gene end was trimmed by 1 base and the J gene end by 7 bases; junction bases not matched to a gene: 10. Per germline, CDR1 DFQATT and CDR2 SNEGSKA (reference sequence). The CDR3 spells CSARALLAGLLNEQFF. The CDR3 DNA reads as TGCAGTGCTAGAGCCTTACTAGCGGGGCTCCTAAATGAGCAGTTCTTC.

Many counts were recorded for this clonotype. J is TRBJ1-1 and V is TRBV12-3 or TRBV12-4; unclear D gene. V gave up 5 bases and J gave up 1 base, with 14 bases separating them. The CDR3 covers 15 residues. Here the CDR3 DNA reads TGTGCCAGCAGTCCGGGTGGGCTTTCGAACACTGAAGCTTTCTTT. Translating gives CASSPGGLSNTEAFF.

The sample holds a few counts of this clonotype. The J gene is TRBJ2-7, the V gene TRBV12-3 or TRBV12-4; D is possibly TRBD2 (5 bases). CDR3 size: 14 residues. Deletions cut 0 bases from V and 7 bases from J, with 13 bases between. CDR3 bases: TGTGCCAGCAGTTTAGCGGGAGACCCTAGGGAGCAGTACTTC. It encodes CASSLAGDPREQYF.

This clonotype was detected ten times or more. The gene calls are TRBV29-1 and TRBJ2-5; D call uncertain. CDR3 length equals 17 residues. From germline, CDR1 is SQVTM and CDR2 ANQGSEA. The V end lost 1 base, the J end lost 2 bases, and 20 bases lay between the germline ends. The CDR3 loop is CSVEVEVNWSKQETQYF. The CDR3, as DNA: TGCAGCGTTGAAGTAGAGGTAAACTGGTCCAAACAAGAGACCCAGTACTTC. The full variable domain, in which reference TRBV29-1 and TRBJ2-5 provide the parts outside the CDR3, is SAVISQKPSRDICQRGTSLTIQCQVDSQVTMMFWYRQQPGQSLTLIATANQGSEATYESGFVIDKFPISRPNLTFSTLTVSNMSPEDSSIYLCSVEVEVNWSKQETQYFGPGTRLLVL.

As to this clonotype: This may be a read error: a much more frequent sequence differs by one nucleotide. The conserved final phenylalanine or tryptophan is absent from the CDR3, which likely points to a read error. This chain connects TRBV20-1 to TRBJ2-3; weak D call: TRBD1 (6 bases). CDR1 DFQATT and CDR2 SNEGSKA come from the germline V gene (reference sequence). Trimming shortened V by 6 bases and J by 3 bases, and 22 bases separated the two germline ends. This CDR3 has 16 amino acids. The CDR3 coding sequence is TGCAGTGCCCCAACCCCCACAGGGTGGAGGACAGATACGCAGTATCTT. Amino acids: CSAPTPTGWRTDTQYL.

This clonotype was picked up a small number of times. The chain has TRBV5-5 and TRBJ1-4, with D uncertain. CDR1 and CDR2 (germline): SGHKS, YYEKEE (reference sequence). The germline V and J ends were trimmed by 0 bases and 8 bases, with 11 bases remaining between them. This CDR3 is built from 14 residues. CDR3 DNA: TGTGCCAGCAGCTTGGCCCTCCGGAACGAAAAACTGTTTTTT. Encoded protein: CASSLALRNEKLFF.

This clonotype was recorded many times. J is TRBJ1-1 and V is TRBV7-9; 7 nucleotides match TRBD1. Per the germline V gene, CDR1 is SEHNR and CDR2 is FQNEAQ (reference sequence). V lost 6 bases and J lost 2; bases outside the gene matches: 9. This CDR3 comprises 15 residues. In nucleotides, the CDR3 is TGTGCCAGCAGTCCGGAACAGGGGCGTAACACTGAAGCTTTCTTT. Its protein is CASSPEQGRNTEAFF.

This clonotype was seen repeatedly, ten times or more. V gene TRBV28 combines with J gene TRBJ1-1; tentatively, D is TRBD1 (6 bases). Germline V lookup: CDR1 MDHEN, CDR2 SYDVKM. This CDR3 comprises 12 residues. The V end was cut by 4 bases, the J end by 5 bases, with 8 bases between. The chain's CDR3 is CASSSQGTEAFF. CDR3 coding DNA: TGTGCCAGCAGTTCCCAGGGGACTGAAGCTTTCTTT.

Many counts were recorded for this clonotype. This chain connects TRBV6-1 to TRBJ1-1; TRBD1 agrees at 7 bases. CDR1 MNHNS and CDR2 SASEGT come from the germline V gene. Losses at the gene ends were 6 bases for V and 5 bases for J; bases not matched to a gene: 12. The CDR3 covers 15 residues. The CDR3 bases are TGTGCCAGCAGAGGGACAGACCCCGTATGGACTGAAGCTTTCTTT. It encodes CASRGTDPVWTEAFF.

This chain joins TRBV4-1 and TRBJ2-1; 8 bases line up with TRBD1. Germline loops: CDR1 MGHRA, CDR2 YSYEKL. V trimming: 3 bases; J trimming: 0 bases; junction bases outside the gene matches: 7. This CDR3 contains 17 residues. The CDR3 protein is CASSQNQGALSYNEQFF. CDR3 in DNA: TGCGCCAGCAGCCAGAATCAGGGGGCCCTCTCCTACAATGAGCAGTTCTTC.

The chain uses TRBV5-6 and TRBJ1-2, with D unresolved. The V end lost 4 bases, the J end lost 8 bases, and 15 bases lay between the germline ends. Germline V lookup: CDR1 SGHDT, CDR2 YYEEEE. CDR3 length: 13 residues. CDR3 nucleotides: TGTGCCAGCAGCCCCTCAGACCTATGGGGCTACACCTTC. Translated, it gives CASSPSDLWGYTF.

The chain uses TRBV27 and TRBJ1-6; D remains unclear. Trimming stripped 2 bases from V and 5 bases from J, with 7 bases between. The CDR3 is made up of 14 amino acids. Looked up from germline, CDR1 is MNHEY and CDR2 is SMNVEV (reference sequence). This chain's CDR3 is CASSLAAHNSPLHF. In DNA, the CDR3 is TGTGCCAGCAGTTTAGCAGCTCATAATTCACCCCTCCACTTT.

This clonotype was detected only a few times. The chain recombines TRBV20-1 with TRBJ2-3; the D is unclear. Germline CDR1 DFQATT, CDR2 SNEGSKA (reference sequence). The CDR3 sequence is 14 residues long. The V end was cut by 5 bases, the J end by 0 bases, with 12 bases between. CDR3: CSARPQASTDTQYF. As DNA, the CDR3 is TGCAGTGCTCGACCCCAGGCTAGCACAGATACGCAGTATTTT.

The V and J genes are TRBV5-1 and TRBJ2-7, with unresolved D. V was shortened by 1 base and J by 1 base, with 12 bases between the two germline ends. CDR3 size: 15 residues. CDR1 is SGHRS, CDR2 YFSETQ, per germline. The CDR3, as DNA: TGCGCCAGCAGCTTGCTCCCGGATGGTTCCTACGAGCAGTACTTC. Its translation: CASSLLPDGSYEQYF.

The chain is built from TRBV29-1 and TRBJ2-1; a possible D gene is TRBD2 (6 bases). Trimming pared 4 bases from V and 3 bases from J, leaving 13 bases between. The CDR3 runs to 14 residues. Germline V lookup: CDR1 SQVTM, CDR2 ANQGSEA. The CDR3 bases are TGCAGCGTTGGGGGGACTGACCGCTACAATGAGCAGTTCTTC. Its protein is CSVGGTDRYNEQFF.

The chain couples TRBV6-1 to TRBJ2-7; the match to TRBD2 covers 8 bases. Trimming removed 6 bases from V and 0 bases from J; junction bases left unmatched: 10. The germline V gene has CDR1 MNHNS and CDR2 SASEGT. The CDR3 sequence is 16 residues long. DNA for the CDR3: TGTGCCAGCAGAAGAGGGGTAGCGGGGCGCTCCTACGAGCAGTACTTC. It is translated as CASRRGVAGRSYEQYF.

The table lists this clonotype with a few counts. The CDR3 nucleotides read TGCGCCAGCAGCCAAGAGCTGAGCGGAGGGACCCAGTACTTC. It encodes CASSQELSGGTQYF. The J gene is TRBJ2-5, the V gene TRBV4-1; D is possibly TRBD2 (5 bases). This CDR3 region has 14 residues. Germline values: CDR1 MGHRA, CDR2 YSYEKL. Trimming removed 0 bases at V and 7 bases at J, with 12 bases between.

This clonotype was counted only a few times. The chain recombines TRBV6-5 with TRBJ2-1; a weak D match, TRBD2 (6 bases). The CDR3 totals 14 residues. V lost 4 bases, J lost 8 bases, and 15 bases lay in between. From germline, CDR1 is MNHEY and CDR2 SVGAGI. CDR3 region: CASSWTGSRDEQFF. In DNA form, the CDR3 reads TGTGCCAGCAGTTGGACCGGGAGTCGCGATGAGCAGTTCTTC.

In this sample, this clonotype turned up many times. The CDR3 nucleotides are TGTGCCAGCAGTTTATCGAGGAGGGCCGGAGGAGCTTTCTTT. Amino acids: CASSLSRRAGGAFF. The V and J genes are TRBV27 and TRBJ1-1; D not certain. In germline, CDR1 is MNHEY, CDR2 SMNVEV (reference sequence). CDR3 length equals 14 residues. V was cut by 0 bases and J by 10 bases, with 15 bases left in between.

This clonotype was counted only a few times. The chain carries TRBV4-1 and TRBJ2-7; 8 positions match TRBD1. Losses at the gene ends were 0 bases for V and 7 bases for J; bases not matched to a gene: 8. Germline-derived CDR1 and CDR2 are MGHRA and YSYEKL. The CDR3 length is 15 residues. CDR3 sequence: CASSQDQHRGSEQYF. CDR3 nucleotide sequence: TGCGCCAGCAGCCAAGATCAGCACAGGGGGAGTGAGCAGTACTTC.

This sequence joins TRBV5-6 and TRBJ1-2; D ambiguous. The CDR3 consists of 15 residues. Deletions cut 0 bases from V and 0 bases from J, with 9 bases between. Germline assignment: CDR1 SGHDT and CDR2 YYEEEE. The DNA for the CDR3 is TGTGCCAGCAGCTTGGGGAGGGTAGCTAACTATGGCTACACCTTC. Its protein is CASSLGRVANYGYTF.

V and J are TRBV7-3 and TRBJ1-2; 10 bases fit TRBD1. CDR3 size: 16 residues. V dropped 5 bases and J dropped 0; count of bases not matched to a gene: 6. CDR1 is SGHTA, CDR2 FQGTGA, per germline. CDR3 loop: CASSGGQGKTNYGYTF. The DNA of the CDR3 is TGTGCCAGCAGCGGGGGACAGGGGAAGACTAACTATGGCTACACCTTC.

The chain combines TRBV14 with TRBJ1-2; 10 bases agree with TRBD1. Trimming removed 3 bases from V and 7 bases from J; junction bases left unmatched: 5. Germline V gives CDR1 SGHDN, CDR2 FVKESK. The CDR3 is 14 amino acids. The CDR3 bases are TGTGCCAGCAGCCAGTCCGGGACAGGGGTTGGCTACACCTTC. Translation gives CASSQSGTGVGYTF.

The sample holds a few counts of this clonotype. The chain joins TRBV20-1 to TRBJ2-5, with TRBD1 matching over 10 bases. V was pared by 3 bases and J by 7 bases, with 2 bases of the junction left unmatched. There are 12 residues in the CDR3. CDR1 and CDR2 from the germline V gene are DFQATT and SNEGSKA (reference sequence). The CDR3 sequence: CSASGTGVTQYF. The CDR3 DNA reads as TGCAGTGCTAGCGGGACAGGGGTGACCCAGTACTTC.